This TCR beta chain was recorded in a study of blood T cells in healthy people across ages. Study details: The capture of about one barcoded beta molecule per two T cells was achieved by template switching.

Study-level findings and limits: Investigators treated diversity estimates from one million T cells as underestimates. Long-lived and aged donors differed, with more naive CD4+ cells and higher diversity in the long-lived.

Turning to this clonotype: Its antigen is still unknown.

Isolation yielded PBMCs, at least 6.5 million per sample, in every case. Combining a sample-barcoded 5' primer with a J-beta primer mix, a second PCR ran for roughly 6 to 12 cycles. One entry per CDR3 protein results from TCRdb running MiXCR on the 5' RACE reads. The profile shows roughly 800,000 distinct CDR3 sequences, 58% of them singletons. This CDR3 has 13 amino acids. Germline CDR1 is GTSNPN and CDR2 is SVGIG (reference sequence). The V gene lost 2 bases and the J gene lost 5 bases, with 10 bases spanning the gap. The sequence derives from a man aged 25-45 years in good health. Sequenced material: blood. The V and J genes are TRBV30 and TRBJ2-1; the D is unclear. The CDR3 bases are TGTGCCTGGAGTAGCGCAGAACACAATGAGCAGTTCTTC. This sequence encodes CAWSSAEHNEQFF. Based on the CDR3 plus reference TRBV30 and TRBJ2-1, the full variable domain is SQTIHQWPATLVQPVGSPLSLECTVEGTSNPNLYWYRQAAGRGLQLLFYSVGIGQISSEVPQNLSASRPQDRQFILSSKKLLLSDSGFYLCAWSSAEHNEQFFGPGTRLTVL.